This TCR beta chain came from a study of blood T cell repertoires in COVID-19. Turning to the study itself: The analysed material was cDNA or gDNA that came from T cells, B-cell-depleted T cells, or PBMCs.

Participants spanned ages roughly 18 to 95 years and resided in around 25 US areas. Using immunoSEQ multiplex PCR, the repertoire was profiled, and TCRdb retains in-frame clones only, with some absent. The table includes under 300,000 clones, 80% to 90% detected once. Germline-derived CDR1 and CDR2 are MNHEY and SMNVEV (reference sequence). Trimming cost V 4 bases and J 8 bases; bases outside gene matches: 10. CDR3 length: 14 amino acids. The material sequenced was PBMCs or T cells enriched from blood (not recorded which). The receptor was isolated from a woman between 40 and 55 years old who had been exposed to COVID-19. The gene calls are TRBV27 and TRBJ1-2; 7 nucleotides align to TRBD1. The CDR3 loop reads CASSSSDRVKGYTF. DNA of the CDR3: TGTGCCAGCAGTTCATCCGACAGGGTTAAAGGCTACACCTTC.